The clone carrying this T cell receptor (beta chain) was counted between two and nine times. Its antigen is currently unknown. The sample contains more than one DNA sequence encoding this CDR3. Expressed TCRB transcripts were sequenced, since all the RNA that had been isolated was reverse transcribed. The repertoire was sequenced with immunoSEQ multiplex PCR; TCRdb's copy has only in-frame clones and lacks some. The sample holds some 700,000 clones, about an eighth seen once. Sorting produced populations that all topped 95% purity. Germline CDR1 reads SQVTM; CDR2 reads ANQGSEA. Trimming left V 3 bases short and J 5 bases short, with 7 bases between. The CDR3 runs 12 residues. These data belong to a study of beta chain features in type 1 diabetes. General study points: Type 1 diabetes patients showed a moderate but significant shortening of TCRB CDR3s in all four CD4+ subsets. The similarity of naive, central memory and Treg TCRB repertoires appeared greater among patients than among healthy donors.

The clonotype was recovered from a man between 18 and 35 years old with type 1 diabetes. Sequencing was performed on naive CD4+ T cells from blood. The V and J genes are TRBV29-1 and TRBJ1-4; maybe TRBD1 (5 bases). CDR3 in amino acids: CSVDGGNEKLFF. CDR3 bases: TGCAGCGTTGACGGGGGGAATGAAAAACTGTTTTTT.